These T cell receptor beta chains were read from a single sample in a study of cytomegalovirus exposure and HLA in healthy donors. Some clones are missing from TCRdb's copy, which holds only in-frame ones; the method was immunoSEQ multiplex PCR. This sample has about 200,000 clones, with about 83% found just once. What was sequenced was PBMCs. These receptors originate from a man between 40 and 49 years old in good health and CMV-seropositive. Both conserved end residues are part of each CDR3. Each record gives: clone size, D gene, J gene, V gene, CDR3 DNA, CDR3 protein. A D gene is named only where the DNA matches it firmly. Rows may omit the clone size; those that give it use once, few, many or a size class.

>-|-|TRBJ1-2|TRBV7-2
TGTGCCAGCAGCCCTTACAGGACATCCTATGGCTACACCTTC
CASSPYRTSYGYTF
>-|TRBD2|TRBJ2-1|TRBV11-2
TGTGCCAGCAGCTTAGTAGGCCTAGCGGGAGGTAATGAGCAGTTCTTC
CASSLVGLAGGNEQFF
>few|-|TRBJ1-5|TRBV28
TGTGCCAGCCTGGGGGGGGGCGCGGGCAATCAGCCCCAGCATTTT
CASLGGGAGNQPQHF
>-|TRBD1|TRBJ1-1|TRBV5-1
TGCGCCAGCAGCCCGGGAGATTTGCAGGGGGGTGAAGCTTTCTTT
CASSPGDLQGGEAFF
>-|-|TRBJ2-5|TRBV2
TGTGCCAGCAGACGGACAAGAAACCAAGAGACCCAGTACTTC
CASRRTRNQETQYF
>-|-|TRBJ2-1|TRBV6-1
TGTGCCAGCGGGAGGACTTACAATGAGCAGTTCTTC
CASGRTYNEQFF
>-|-|TRBJ2-2|TRBV5-4
TGTGCCAGCAGCCCCGGCGGGGTCACCGGGGAGCTGTTTTTT
CASSPGGVTGELFF
>-|-|TRBJ2-7|TRBV10-3
TGTGCCAGCAGTGATCCCGGGGTACGACCCTCCTACGAGCAGTACTTC
CASSDPGVRPSYEQYF
>-|TRBD1|TRBJ2-5|TRBV14
TGTGCCAGCAGCCAAGGGGTAAACAGGGGGCAAGAGACCCAGTACTTC
CASSQGVNRGQETQYF
>once|TRBD1|TRBJ2-1|TRBV10-3
TGTGCCATCAGTGTCACAGGACAGGGTGTAAATGAGCAGTTCTTC
CAISVTGQGVNEQFF
>-|TRBD2|TRBJ2-1|TRBV7-3
TGTGCCAGCAGCCCGATGGGAGGGAGCTGGGATGAGCAGTTCTTC
CASSPMGGSWDEQFF
>once|TRBD1|TRBJ2-7|TRBV5-6
TGTGCCAGCAGCTTGTTGGGACAGGGTTACGAGCAGTACTTC
CASSLLGQGYEQYF
>few|TRBD1|TRBJ2-1|TRBV4-3
TGCGCCAGCAGCCAGCTCGGGACAGGGGAGGACAATGAGCAGTTCTTC
CASSQLGTGEDNEQFF
>-|-|TRBJ1-1|TRBV7-6
TGTGCCAGCAGGGTCGGGGATAACACTGAAGCTTTCTTT
CASRVGDNTEAFF
>once|-|TRBJ1-5|TRBV28
TGTGCCAGCAGTCCCTGGGCCTCTTATAGCAATCAGCCCCAGCATTTT
CASSPWASYSNQPQHF
>few|TRBD1|TRBJ2-1|TRBV29-1
TGCAGCACACGGGACAGGGGATGGGACAATGAGCAGTTCTTC
CSTRDRGWDNEQFF
>-|-|TRBJ2-7|TRBV6-5
TGTGCCAGCAGTTACTCGGGGGGTTCGGGCCACGAGCAGTACTTC
CASSYSGGSGHEQYF
>-|-|TRBJ2-1|TRBV29-1
TGCAGCGGCCTGAGACTAGATGAGCAGTTCTTC
CSGLRLDEQFF
>-|-|TRBJ2-5|TRBV11-2
TGTGCCAGCAGCTTAGTCGAAGAGACCCAGTACTTC
CASSLVEETQYF
>-|TRBD1|TRBJ1-2|TRBV5-1
TGCGCCAGCAGTCGTCGGACAGGGGCCCCCGCCGCTACTAACTATGGCTACACCTTC
CASSRRTGAPAATNYGYTF
>-|TRBD1|TRBJ2-7|TRBV10-3
TGTGCCATCAGTCAAACAGGGGTCCGTGGCGAGCAGTACTTC
CAISQTGVRGEQYF
>once|TRBD1|TRBJ1-1|TRBV27
TGTGCCAGCAGTTTATGGTCCCGACAGGGGGCGGCTTTCTTT
CASSLWSRQGAAFF
>-|TRBD1|TRBJ1-2|TRBV2
TGTGCCAGCAGTGTGAAGCAGGAGGGGGCGGGTGGCTACACCTTC
CASSVKQEGAGGYTF
>-|TRBD1|TRBJ2-2|TRBV6-6
TGTGCCAGCAGGTCAGCACCGGGACAGGGAAAGCTGTTTTTT
CASRSAPGQGKLFF
>-|-|TRBJ1-6|TRBV9
TGTGCCAGCAGCGTGGGAGACTCTGCCTATAATTCACCCCTCCACTTT
CASSVGDSAYNSPLHF
>few|-|TRBJ1-1|TRBV4-1
TGCGCCAGCAGCCAAGGGATGGGGGGGTCTGAAGCTTTCTTT
CASSQGMGGSEAFF
>-|TRBD1|TRBJ1-2|TRBV28
TGTGCCAGCAGTTTTCAGGGGGACTATGGCTACACCTTC
CASSFQGDYGYTF
>-|TRBD1|TRBJ1-2|TRBV30
TGTGCCTGGAGTGCACCTGGGGGACAGGATATCTTC
CAWSAPGGQDIF
>-|-|TRBJ1-1|TRBV5-1
TGCGCCAGCAGCTTTGAGCCGAACACTGAAGCTTTCTTT
CASSFEPNTEAFF
>-|TRBD1|TRBJ2-2|TRBV14
TGTGCCAGCAGCTCGCGACAGGGTTTTACCACCGGGGAGCTGTTTTTT
CASSSRQGFTTGELFF